These 23 T cell receptor beta chains originate from one sample sequenced in a study of PD-1 blockade in mismatch repair-deficient tumors. Profiled with immunoSEQ multiplex PCR; TCRdb holds only in-frame clones, not every one. The data contain roughly 130,000 clones, more than 70% of them singletons. The specimen comprised peripheral blood, sampled approximately 72 weeks after starting pembrolizumab. The receptors come from an adult with mismatch repair-deficient cancer.

The chain carries TRBV10-2 and TRBJ2-6; D gene unclear. The germline gives CDR1 WSHSY, CDR2 SAAADI. This CDR3 is built from 14 residues. V was shortened by 0 bases and J by 2 bases, with 2 bases between the two germline ends. CDR3 loop: CASSESTGANVLTF. Here the CDR3 DNA reads TGCGCCAGCAGTGAGTCGACTGGGGCCAACGTCCTGACTTTC.

V gene TRBV30 combines with J gene TRBJ1-2; D is unclear. This CDR3 has 13 amino acids. Trimming removed 8 bases at V and 4 bases at J, with 17 bases between. Per germline, CDR1 GTSNPN and CDR2 SVGIG (reference sequence). The CDR3 DNA is TGTGCCCGACTACGGAGCCGACGCTATGGCTACACCTTC. It specifies CARLRSRRYGYTF. Combining the CDR3 with reference TRBV30 and TRBJ1-2 gives the whole variable domain SQTIHQWPATLVQPVGSPLSLECTVEGTSNPNLYWYRQAAGRGLQLLFYSVGIGQISSEVPQNLSASRPQDRQFILSSKKLLLSDSGFYLCARLRSRRYGYTFGSGTRLTVV.

This clone was seen a few times. V and J are TRBV28 and TRBJ2-1; 10 bases line up with TRBD2. Germline V gene sequence: CDR1 MDHEN, CDR2 SYDVKM. The V and J ends lost 5 bases and 2 bases, in that order; junction bases with no gene match: 3. This CDR3 is 15 amino acids long. The CDR3 bases are TGTGCCAGCAGTGGACTAGCGGAGACCTACAATGAGCAGTTCTTC. It yields the protein CASSGLAETYNEQFF.

The V gene is TRBV19, the J gene TRBJ2-7; 8 positions agree with TRBD2. This CDR3 has 14 residues. From germline, CDR1 is LNHDA and CDR2 SQIVND (reference sequence). V was pared by 6 bases and J by 1 base, with 5 bases of the junction left unmatched. As DNA, the CDR3 is TGTGCCAGTAGCCCACTAGCGGATTCCTACGAGCAGTACTTC. It is translated as CASSPLADSYEQYF.

The V gene is TRBV7-8, the J gene TRBJ2-3; D remains unclear. The CDR3 is made up of 13 amino acids. Germline V gene data show CDR1 as SGHVS and CDR2 as FQNEAQ. V gave up 3 bases and J gave up 0 bases, with 4 bases separating them. CDR3 protein: CASSLYSTDTQYF. The CDR3 DNA reads TGTGCCAGCAGCTTGTACAGCACAGATACGCAGTATTTT.

The rearrangement uses TRBV7-6 and TRBJ2-7; TRBD2 matches 8 bases. This CDR3 comprises 19 residues. CDR1 is SGHVS, CDR2 FNYEAQ, per germline. V dropped 2 bases and J dropped 0; count of bases not matched to a gene: 15. In nucleotides, the CDR3 is TGTGCCAGCAGCTTATACGGGGGTTCTAGACTAGCGAGCTCCTACGAGCAGTACTTC. Its translation is CASSLYGGSRLASSYEQYF.

This clone showed up just once. This sequence joins TRBV27 and TRBJ2-7, with 7 bases identical to TRBD2. CDR3 size: 14 residues. Trimming removed 2 bases from V and 5 bases from J; junction bases left unmatched: 6. Germline lookup yields CDR1 MNHEY and CDR2 SMNVEV (reference sequence). CDR3 region: CASSLGEGANEQYF. DNA for the CDR3: TGTGCCAGCAGTTTAGGGGAGGGAGCCAACGAGCAGTACTTC.

This clone was found once. The CDR3 DNA is TGTGCCAGTAGTATATATGGGCAGGGCTACGAGCAGTACTTC. Protein product: CASSIYGQGYEQYF. V usage is TRBV19 and J usage is TRBJ2-7; D perhaps matches TRBD1 (5 bases). V lost 2 bases, J lost 3 bases, and 11 bases lay in between. Germline V lookup: CDR1 LNHDA, CDR2 SQIVND (reference sequence). The CDR3 has 14 amino acids.

V and J are TRBV7-5 and TRBJ2-7; no DNA check was done on the table's D call, TRBD1. TRBV7-5 is a listed pseudogene. This CDR3 is built from 17 residues. CDR3 bases: TGTGCCAGAAGCCGCGGGACAGGGGGTAGGAGAGCCTACGAGCAGTACTTC. Protein product: CARSRGTGGRRAYEQYF.

The chain couples TRBV21-1 to TRBJ1-2; the tabulated D call, TRBD1, remains unverified against the DNA. TRBV21-1 has pseudogene status. This CDR3 has 16 residues. The CDR3 protein is CASSMGTQGADYGYTF. CDR3 nucleotide sequence: TGTGCCAGCAGCATGGGAACACAGGGGGCGGACTATGGCTACACCTTC.

This clone was found a few times. J is TRBJ2-7 and V is TRBV7-9, with D perhaps matching TRBD1 (6 bases). Germline CDR1 and CDR2: SEHNR and FQNEAQ (reference sequence). This CDR3 region has 14 residues. Trimming pared 5 bases from V and 3 bases from J, leaving 14 bases between. CDR3 region: CASSPWDTLYEQYF. As DNA, the CDR3 is TGTGCCAGCAGCCCGTGGGACACTCTCTACGAGCAGTACTTC.

This clone occurred once. The rearrangement joins TRBV28 to TRBJ1-2; TRBD1 is a possible D gene (6 bases). Trimming took off 7 bases at V and 6 bases at J, with 18 bases between the two ends. CDR3 length: 14 amino acids. Looked up from germline, CDR1 is MDHEN and CDR2 is SYDVKM. The CDR3 DNA follows: TGTGCCAGCATTGGGGAGGGGGGCGCGGATGGCTACACCTTC. This gives the protein CASIGEGGADGYTF.

The chain couples TRBV4-3 to TRBJ2-1; D ambiguous. The V and J ends lost 4 bases and 0 bases respectively, with 10 bases between them. The CDR3 is 15 amino acids. Germline CDR1 is LGHNA and CDR2 is YSLEER. The CDR3 spells CASSLRISSYNEQFF. CDR3 bases: TGCGCCAGCAGCCTCCGGATTAGCTCCTACAATGAGCAGTTCTTC.

V usage is TRBV4-3 and J usage is TRBJ2-7, with 11 bases identical to TRBD2. The V and J ends lost 2 bases and 2 bases, in that order; junction bases with no gene match: 2. CDR1 LGHNA and CDR2 YSLEER come from the germline V gene. CDR3 size: 15 residues. The CDR3 is CASSQLAGGAYEQYF. CDR3 nucleotide sequence: TGCGCCAGCAGCCAATTAGCGGGAGGGGCCTACGAGCAGTACTTC.

The chain has TRBV6-5 and TRBJ1-2; tentatively, D is TRBD1 (5 bases). The length of the CDR3 is 15 residues. From germline, CDR1 is MNHEY and CDR2 SVGAGI. Trimming removed 6 bases from V and 4 bases from J, with 18 bases in between. DNA for the CDR3: TGTGCCAGCAGCCGAGGGACTGGTGCCTCCTATGGCTACACCTTC. It specifies CASSRGTGASYGYTF.

This chain links TRBV6-1 with TRBJ2-7, with TRBD2 matching 9 bases. V was clipped by 4 bases and J by 3 bases; unmatched bases: 7. Looked up from germline, CDR1 is MNHNS and CDR2 is SASEGT. This CDR3 is 15 amino acids long. The CDR3 spells CASSVASGTFYEQYF. The CDR3 DNA is TGTGCCAGCAGTGTGGCTAGCGGGACATTCTACGAGCAGTACTTC.

In this sample, this clone turned up once. The chain joins TRBV29-1 to TRBJ1-2; D gene ambiguous. Germline V lookup: CDR1 SQVTM, CDR2 ANQGSEA. V shed 3 bases and J shed 0 bases, with 8 bases lying between them. The CDR3 is 13 residues long. CDR3 sequence (DNA): TGCAGCGTTGACAGCAGAGCTAACTATGGCTACACCTTC. This gives the protein CSVDSRANYGYTF.

This chain connects TRBV2 to TRBJ2-7; D possibly corresponds to TRBD1 (7 bases). This CDR3 is built from 14 residues. V dropped 8 bases and J dropped 2 bases, with 16 bases sitting between them. Germline V gene sequence: CDR1 SNHLY, CDR2 FYNNEI. The DNA of the CDR3 is TGTGCCAGCCAAAGGAGGGACAGTACCTACGAGCAGTACTTC. Its protein is CASQRRDSTYEQYF.

The chain carries TRBV6-6 and TRBJ1-1; D is unresolved. The CDR3 is 15 amino acids. Germline CDR1 reads MNHNY; CDR2 reads SVGAGI (reference sequence). Trimming stripped 1 base from V and 0 bases from J, with 9 bases between. In DNA form, the CDR3 reads TGTGCCAGCAGTTACTTAAAACTTATGAACACTGAAGCTTTCTTT. Translated: CASSYLKLMNTEAFF.

The J gene is TRBJ1-3, the V gene TRBV30; tentatively, D is TRBD1 (5 bases). This CDR3 spans 14 amino acids. The ends were cut back, 4 bases at V and 2 bases at J, with 12 bases in the middle. Germline CDR1 and CDR2: GTSNPN and SVGIG (reference sequence). CDR3 amino acids: CAWKIMGPGNTIYF. CDR3 nucleotide sequence: TGTGCCTGGAAGATTATGGGGCCTGGAAACACCATATATTTT.

The rearrangement links TRBV7-9 to TRBJ2-5, with a possible D match to TRBD2 (6 bases). Trimming pared 0 bases from V and 1 base from J, leaving 15 bases between. CDR1 SEHNR and CDR2 FQNEAQ come from the germline V gene (reference sequence). The CDR3 runs to 17 residues. The CDR3 region is CASSLAVVAVPQETQYF. CDR3 in DNA: TGTGCCAGCAGCTTAGCCGTGGTAGCGGTTCCCCAAGAGACCCAGTACTTC.

The chain has TRBV13 and TRBJ2-3, with TRBD2 matching 10 bases. J lost 6 bases, V lost 7 bases, and 34 bases had no gene match. CDR1 is PRHDT, CDR2 FYEKMQ, per germline (reference sequence). This CDR3 is 23 amino acids long. Here the CDR3 reads CASTHLTRRLAGQSPDLADTQYF. In DNA, the CDR3 is TGTGCCAGCACTCACCTCACGCGAAGACTAGCGGGCCAAAGTCCTGACCTTGCCGATACGCAGTATTTT. The full variable domain, rest sourced from reference TRBV13 and TRBJ2-3, is AAGVIQSPRHLIKEKRETATLKCYPIPRHDTVYWYQQGPGQDPQFLISFYEKMQSDKGSIPDRFSAQQFSDYHSELNMSSLELGDSALYFCASTHLTRRLAGQSPDLADTQYFGPGTRLTVL.

This clone was seen a handful of times. The V gene is TRBV28, the J gene TRBJ2-1; TRBD2 might be the D (5 bases). Trimming cost V 4 bases and J 7 bases, with 8 bases left between them. This CDR3 region has 12 residues. CDR1 and CDR2 from the germline V gene are MDHEN and SYDVKM. The CDR3 nucleotides are TGTGCCAGCAGTTCGGGCGGGAATGAGCAGTTCTTC. It encodes CASSSGGNEQFF.